Sequencing of this T cell receptor (beta chain) was carried out in a study of T cell changes during pregnancy in multiple sclerosis. Libraries were prepared by immunoSEQ multiplex PCR; TCRdb keeps only in-frame clonotypes and omits some of them. Here the sample spans 65,000 to 85,000 clones, 94% being singletons. Trimming left V 1 base short and J 6 bases short, with 8 bases between. The CDR3 totals 12 residues. Looked up from germline, CDR1 is SGHRS and CDR2 is YFSETQ. The clonotype was recovered from a female donor in good health, enrolled as a control in a pregnancy study. The chain recombines TRBV5-1 with TRBJ2-7, with a possible D match to TRBD2 (6 bases). The input for sequencing was peripheral blood, taken in the second trimester of pregnancy. DNA of the CDR3: TGCGCCAGCAGCTTGTTCGGGGGCGAGCAGTACTTC. Protein sequence: CASSLFGGEQYF.